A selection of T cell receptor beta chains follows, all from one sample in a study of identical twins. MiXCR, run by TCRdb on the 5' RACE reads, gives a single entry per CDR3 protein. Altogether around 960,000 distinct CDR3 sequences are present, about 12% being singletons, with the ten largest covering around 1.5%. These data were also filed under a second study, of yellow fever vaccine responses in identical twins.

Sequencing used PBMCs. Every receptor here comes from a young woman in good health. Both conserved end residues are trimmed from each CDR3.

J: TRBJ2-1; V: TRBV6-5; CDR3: ASSYTLLGQGAAGQF
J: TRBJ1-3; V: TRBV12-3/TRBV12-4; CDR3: ASSLTGEGDTIY
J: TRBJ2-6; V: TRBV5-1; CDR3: ASSLATVSPSGANVLT
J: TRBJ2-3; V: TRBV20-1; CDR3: SARSQVFGRERSDTQY
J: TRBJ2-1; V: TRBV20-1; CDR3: SARGLAGGKRSYNEQF
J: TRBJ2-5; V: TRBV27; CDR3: ASSYAATGYQETQY
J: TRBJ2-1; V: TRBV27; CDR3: ASSSSRERLVEQF
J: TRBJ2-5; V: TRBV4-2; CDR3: ASSQVAWRDTKETQY
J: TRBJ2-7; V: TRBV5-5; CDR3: ASSLGLGEQY
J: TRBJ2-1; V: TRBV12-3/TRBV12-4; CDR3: ASSSTPGTYNEQF
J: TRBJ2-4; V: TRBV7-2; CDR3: ASTPGQAQNIQY
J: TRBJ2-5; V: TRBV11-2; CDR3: ASHSGLPGETQY
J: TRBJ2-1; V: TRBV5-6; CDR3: ASSPTSGSVGEQF
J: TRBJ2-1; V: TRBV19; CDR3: ASSIAGREQF
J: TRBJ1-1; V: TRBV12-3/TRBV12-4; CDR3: ASSPGGRVTEAF
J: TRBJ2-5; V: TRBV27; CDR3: ASSFYPDRGRETQY
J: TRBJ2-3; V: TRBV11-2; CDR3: ASSRLAASTDTQY
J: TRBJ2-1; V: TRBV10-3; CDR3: AITGGAQSDNEQF
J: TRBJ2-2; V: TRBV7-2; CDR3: ASSLVAGATNTGELF
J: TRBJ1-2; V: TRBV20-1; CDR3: SASTGSLYGYT
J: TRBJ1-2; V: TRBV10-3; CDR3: AISGAWDGYT
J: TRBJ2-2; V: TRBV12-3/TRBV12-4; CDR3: ASTIGDVGELF
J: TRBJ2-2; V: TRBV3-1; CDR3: ASSPITSTGELF
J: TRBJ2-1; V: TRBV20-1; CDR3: SAMIYLSGGSSYNEQF
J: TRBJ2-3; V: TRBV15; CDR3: ATSRIAGGRTDTQY
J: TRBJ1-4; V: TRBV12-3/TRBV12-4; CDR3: ASSPGLRDNEKLF
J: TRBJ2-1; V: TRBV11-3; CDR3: ASTDNSGRALF
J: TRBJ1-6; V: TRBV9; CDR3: ASSVEGRRIDSPLH
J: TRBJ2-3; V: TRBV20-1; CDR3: SARGLARGTDTQY
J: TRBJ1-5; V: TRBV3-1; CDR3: ASSQEAGMGQPQH
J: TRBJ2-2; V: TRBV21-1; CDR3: ASPPEVYTGELF
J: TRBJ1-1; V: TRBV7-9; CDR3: ASSGHRDVTEAF
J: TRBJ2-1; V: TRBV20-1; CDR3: SAKGTYNEQF
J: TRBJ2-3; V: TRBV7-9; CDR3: ASSLASGGIDTQY
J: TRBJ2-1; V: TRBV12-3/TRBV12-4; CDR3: ASSSLLAGSRDEQF
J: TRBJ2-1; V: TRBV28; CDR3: ASSFIGSGHNEQF
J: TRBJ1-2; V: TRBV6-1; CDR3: ASSPDPYYGYT
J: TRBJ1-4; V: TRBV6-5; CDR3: ASSWELGNEKLF
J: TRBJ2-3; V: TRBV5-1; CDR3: ASSLASGDARVTQY
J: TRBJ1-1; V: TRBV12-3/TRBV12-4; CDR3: ASSLVGGGGGTEAF
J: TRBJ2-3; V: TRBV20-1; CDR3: SSEKGGWYRGDTQY
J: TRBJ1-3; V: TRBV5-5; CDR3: ASSLVNTGYGNTIY
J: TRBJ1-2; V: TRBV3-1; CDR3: ASSPIVGLGGYT
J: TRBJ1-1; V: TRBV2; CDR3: ASRGGREAF
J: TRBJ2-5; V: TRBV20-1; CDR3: SARAGTGGGTQY
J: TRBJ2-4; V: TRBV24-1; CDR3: ATSAAGTIQY
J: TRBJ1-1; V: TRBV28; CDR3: ASSLIRTDLNTEAF
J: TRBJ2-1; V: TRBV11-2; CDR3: ASSSPAASSYNEQF
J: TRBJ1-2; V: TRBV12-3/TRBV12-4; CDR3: ASSFSPRGSYT
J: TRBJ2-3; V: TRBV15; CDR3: ATSSRGTDTQY
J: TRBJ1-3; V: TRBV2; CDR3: ASSVGTGGNTIY
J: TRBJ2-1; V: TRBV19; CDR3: ASSVGESGYEQF
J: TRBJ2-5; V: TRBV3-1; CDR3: ASSQGAAQETQY
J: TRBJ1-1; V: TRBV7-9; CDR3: ASSPGPPGQAQAF
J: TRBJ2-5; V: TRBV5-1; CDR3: ASSPAGLAVDWEETQY
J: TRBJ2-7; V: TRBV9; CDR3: ASSPPDSHEQY
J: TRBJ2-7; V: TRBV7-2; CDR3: ASSLGLATYEQY